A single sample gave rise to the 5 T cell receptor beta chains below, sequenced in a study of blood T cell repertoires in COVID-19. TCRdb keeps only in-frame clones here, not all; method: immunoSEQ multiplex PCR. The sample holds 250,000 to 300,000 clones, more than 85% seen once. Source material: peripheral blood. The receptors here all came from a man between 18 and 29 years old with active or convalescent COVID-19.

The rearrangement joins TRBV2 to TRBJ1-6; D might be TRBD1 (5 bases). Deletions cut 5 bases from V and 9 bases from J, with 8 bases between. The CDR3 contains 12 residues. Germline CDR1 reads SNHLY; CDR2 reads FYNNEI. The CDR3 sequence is CASSRGSSPLHF. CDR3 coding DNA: TGTGCCAGCAGTCGGGGGTCTTCACCCCTCCACTTT. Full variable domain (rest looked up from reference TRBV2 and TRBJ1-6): EPEVTQTPSHQVTQMGQEVILRCVPISNHLYFYWYRQILGQKVEFLVSFYNNEISEKSEIFDDQFSVERPDGSNFTLKIRSTKLEDSAMYFCASSRGSSPLHFGNGTRLTVT.

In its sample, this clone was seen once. CDR3 loop: CASSPRPGQGHLDSGNTIYF. The CDR3, as DNA: TGTGCCAGCTCACCACGTCCGGGACAGGGTCATTTAGACTCTGGAAACACCATATATTTT. The chain couples TRBV18 to TRBJ1-3; 9 bases align to TRBD1. Germline V CDR1 and CDR2: KGHSH, LQKENI. The CDR3 is 20 residues long. The ends lost 1 base at V and 0 bases at J; junction bases unmatched: 13. Together with reference TRBV18 and TRBJ1-3, the CDR3 gives the full variable domain: NAGVMQNPRHLVRRRGQEARLRCSPMKGHSHVYWYRQLPEEGLKFMVYLQKENIIDESGMPKERFSAEFPKEGPSILRIQQVVRGDSAAYFCASSPRPGQGHLDSGNTIYFGEGSWLTVV.

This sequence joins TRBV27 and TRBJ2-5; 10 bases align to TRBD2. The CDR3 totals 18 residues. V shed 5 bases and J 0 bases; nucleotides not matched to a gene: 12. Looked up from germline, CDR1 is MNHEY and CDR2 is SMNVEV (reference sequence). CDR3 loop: CASSRKAGGLLYQETQYF. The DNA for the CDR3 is TGTGCCAGCAGTAGGAAAGCGGGAGGGCTCTTGTACCAAGAGACCCAGTACTTC.

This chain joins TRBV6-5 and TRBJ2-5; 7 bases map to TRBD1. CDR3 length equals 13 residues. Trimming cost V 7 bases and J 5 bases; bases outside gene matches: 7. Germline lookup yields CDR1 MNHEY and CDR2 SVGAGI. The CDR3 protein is CASTDRVLETQYF. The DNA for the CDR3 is TGTGCCAGCACCGACAGGGTATTGGAGACCCAGTACTTC.

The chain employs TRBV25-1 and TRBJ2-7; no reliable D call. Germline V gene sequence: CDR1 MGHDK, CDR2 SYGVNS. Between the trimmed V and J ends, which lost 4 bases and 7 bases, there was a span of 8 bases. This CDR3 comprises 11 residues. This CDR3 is CASSVAREQYF. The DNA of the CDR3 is TGTGCCAGCAGTGTTGCTCGGGAGCAGTACTTC.